The clone carrying this TCR beta chain was observed many times. Its matching antigen is unknown. Using RNA transcripts as the source, TCR beta CDR3 regions were amplified. In the first-round RT-PCR of the TCR CDR3, the HTBI primer set was used. TCRdb used MiXCR to reprocess the multiplex PCR reads, holding one entry per CDR3 protein. Of under 350,000 distinct CDR3 sequences listed, about 18% are singletons. This entry is derived from a study of T cells in Graves' hyperthyroidism and ophthalmopathy. A lack of ophthalmopathy progression within 18 months defined stable Graves' hyperthyroidism. Uncontrolled infection, other autoimmune disease, pregnancy or lactation barred patients from enrollment. The CDR3 length is 16 residues. Germline-derived CDR1 and CDR2 are MNHEY and SVGAGI. The V segment lost 2 bases and the J segment 0 bases; nucleotides outside the gene matches: 6. Study-wide results and caveats: Most thyroid clonotypes that were expanded above 0.001 also turned up in blood.

J is TRBJ1-1 and V is TRBV6-5; TRBD1 aligns across 7 bases. This receptor was identified in a woman aged 50 to 65 with Graves' hyperthyroidism. The material sequenced was blood. The CDR3 is CASSYLGQRLNTEAFF. CDR3 in DNA: TGTGCCAGCAGTTACCTGGGACAGCGACTGAACACTGAAGCTTTCTTT.